These T cell receptor beta chains were read from a single sample in a study of cytomegalovirus exposure and HLA in healthy donors. Data came from immunoSEQ multiplex PCR; TCRdb stores just in-frame clones and leaves some out. The repertoire has 150,000 to 200,000 clones, less than 90% of them found once; the top ten carry 1.4%. The material sequenced was PBMCs. These receptors all stem from a girl aged 5 to 17 in good health and CMV-seropositive. Both conserved end residues are part of each CDR3. Each record gives: D gene, clone size, J gene, V gene, CDR3 protein, CDR3 DNA. D genes are given only for firm matches. The size entry is marked missing in some rows and otherwise reads once, few, many or a size class.

>.|few|TRBJ2-1|TRBV5-1
CASSLHGGFSYNEQFF
TGCGCCAGCAGCTTGCACGGCGGGTTCTCCTACAATGAGCAGTTCTTC
>TRBD2|.|TRBJ2-2|TRBV7-2
CASSLIRTSGNTGELFF
TGTGCCAGCAGCTTGATTAGGACTAGCGGAAACACCGGGGAGCTGTTTTTT
>TRBD1|.|TRBJ2-7|TRBV11-3
CASSQGDRDKQYF
TGTGCCAGCAGCCAAGGGGACAGGGATAAGCAGTACTTC
>.|.|TRBJ1-4|TRBV5-5
CASSFRVGGEKLFF
TGTGCCAGCAGCTTCAGGGTGGGAGGTGAAAAACTGTTTTTT
>.|few|TRBJ2-3|TRBV27
CASSLQSWGPTDTQYF
TGTGCCAGCAGTTTACAAAGTTGGGGGCCCACAGATACGCAGTATTTT
>.|.|TRBJ1-3|TRBV29-1
CSAQRGSGNTIYF
TGCAGCGCCCAACGGGGTTCTGGAAACACCATATATTTT
>TRBD1|.|TRBJ1-2|TRBV6-5
CASSYSPGGIHYTF
TGTGCCAGCAGTTACTCGCCAGGGGGGATTCACTACACCTTC
>.|.|TRBJ1-5|TRBV11-2
CASSFEELQPQHF
TGTGCCAGCAGCTTTGAGGAACTTCAGCCCCAGCATTTT
>TRBD1|.|TRBJ1-5|TRBV6-1
CASSPIDRGYQPQHF
TGTGCCAGCAGTCCGATCGACAGGGGTTATCAGCCCCAGCATTTT
>.|.|TRBJ2-5|TRBV7-9
CASSSSTGTETQYF
TGTGCCAGCAGCTCGAGTACAGGGACAGAGACCCAGTACTTC
>TRBD2|few|TRBJ2-3|TRBV30
CAWTRGLAGSTDTQYF
TGTGCCTGGACCCGCGGACTAGCGGGAAGCACAGATACGCAGTATTTT
>TRBD1|.|TRBJ2-1|TRBV6-5
CASSYPPDRGYNEQFF
TGTGCCAGCAGTTACCCCCCGGACAGGGGCTACAATGAGCAGTTCTTC
>TRBD1|.|TRBJ2-2|TRBV25-1
CASSGDRGYTGELFF
TGTGCCAGCAGTGGGGACAGGGGCTACACCGGGGAGCTGTTTTTT
>.|.|TRBJ1-3|TRBV4-1
CASSQVGANSGNTIYF
TGCGCCAGCAGCCAAGTGGGGGCAAACTCTGGAAACACCATATATTTT
>TRBD1|.|TRBJ2-7|TRBV2
CASKKETGTYEQYF
TGTGCCAGCAAAAAGGAGACAGGGACCTACGAGCAGTACTTC
>TRBD1|.|TRBJ1-2|TRBV19
CASSIGVGQGEWNNYGYTF
TGTGCCAGTAGTATAGGGGTTGGACAGGGTGAATGGAATAACTATGGCTACACCTTC
>.|.|TRBJ1-5|TRBV4-3
CASSQEQGSNQPQHF
TGCGCCAGCAGCCAAGAACAGGGTAGCAATCAGCCCCAGCATTTT
>TRBD1|.|TRBJ1-5|TRBV7-4
CASSPQGVVHWRSQPQHF
TGTGCCAGCAGCCCACAGGGGGTTGTCCATTGGCGGAGTCAGCCCCAGCATTTT
>TRBD1|.|TRBJ2-1|TRBV5-6
CASSLRQGAGDEQFF
TGTGCCAGCAGCTTGCGACAGGGGGCAGGTGATGAGCAGTTCTTC
>TRBD2|.|TRBJ2-1|TRBV4-3
CASSQDPSGIDNEQFF
TGCGCCAGCAGCCAAGACCCTAGCGGGATCGATAATGAGCAGTTCTTC
>TRBD2|.|TRBJ2-1|TRBV11-3
CASSPTSGISYNEQFF
TGTGCCAGCAGCCCGACTAGCGGTATTTCCTACAATGAGCAGTTCTTC
>TRBD1|once|TRBJ2-1|TRBV6-6
CASSYRDSSSYNEQFF
TGTGCCAGCAGTTACCGGGACAGTTCCTCCTACAATGAGCAGTTCTTC
>.|.|TRBJ2-3|TRBV5-1
CASSLEGVGEMGDTQYF
TGCGCCAGCAGCTTGGAGGGGGTTGGGGAAATGGGAGATACGCAGTATTTT
>TRBD1|.|TRBJ1-5|TRBV10-2
CASSEAWTGGPVNQPQHF
TGCGCCAGCAGTGAGGCCTGGACAGGGGGTCCTGTTAATCAGCCCCAGCATTTT
>.|.|TRBJ2-7|TRBV4-1
CASSQELRAAEQYF
TGCGCCAGCAGCCAAGAGCTGCGCGCCGCCGAGCAGTACTTC
>TRBD2|.|TRBJ2-1|TRBV7-2
CASSLVLAGGYEQFF
TGTGCCAGCAGCTTAGTCCTAGCGGGAGGCTATGAGCAGTTCTTC
>.|.|TRBJ2-7|TRBV6-5
CASSYSPGEAYEQYF
TGTGCCAGCAGTTACTCACCAGGGGAAGCGTACGAGCAGTACTTC
>.|.|TRBJ2-7|TRBV7-2
CASSDGKGWGVSYEQYF
TGTGCCAGCAGCGACGGCAAGGGCTGGGGGGTTAGCTACGAGCAGTACTTC
>TRBD1|few|TRBJ1-5|TRBV10-3
CAISESFRGVYSNQPQHF
TGTGCCATCAGTGAGTCTTTCAGGGGGGTTTATAGCAATCAGCCCCAGCATTTT
>.|.|TRBJ1-5|TRBV5-1
CASSLEGGNQPQHF
TGCGCCAGCAGCTTGGAGGGGGGCAATCAGCCCCAGCATTTT
>TRBD2|.|TRBJ2-1|TRBV5-1
CASSPRGAGGYNEQFF
TGCGCCAGCAGCCCCCGGGGAGCGGGAGGCTACAATGAGCAGTTCTTC
>TRBD2|.|TRBJ2-5|TRBV11-2
CASSLRWAGVRETQYF
TGTGCCAGCAGCCTACGTTGGGCGGGAGTACGGGAGACCCAGTACTTC
>TRBD2|.|TRBJ2-1|TRBV5-1
CASSFGASGEYEQFF
TGCGCCAGCAGTTTTGGCGCTAGCGGGGAGTATGAGCAGTTCTTC
>.|.|TRBJ1-1|TRBV27
CASRGQVGTEAFF
TGTGCCAGCAGGGGGCAAGTTGGGACTGAAGCTTTCTTT
>.|.|TRBJ2-1|TRBV4-3
CASSQVFDNYNEQFF
TGCGCCAGCAGCCAAGTCTTCGACAACTACAATGAGCAGTTCTTC
>TRBD2|.|TRBJ2-7|TRBV19
CASSILAGGGEQYF
TGTGCCAGTAGTATCCTAGCGGGAGGTGGCGAGCAGTACTTC
>TRBD1|.|TRBJ1-2|TRBV6-5
CASRQQGAPLSYTF
TGTGCCAGCAGACAACAGGGGGCGCCCCTCTCCTACACCTTC
>TRBD1|.|TRBJ1-5|TRBV9
CASSVTLTGARFF
TGTGCCAGCAGCGTGACGCTAACAGGGGCCAGGTTTTTT
>TRBD2|.|TRBJ2-3|TRBV7-9
CASSLTSGTDTQYF
TGTGCCAGCAGCTTAACTAGCGGCACAGATACGCAGTATTTT
>.|.|TRBJ1-5|TRBV7-2
CASSYGRSGGQPQHF
TGTGCCAGCAGCTATGGCAGGTCCGGAGGTCAGCCCCAGCATTTT
>.|.|TRBJ2-7|TRBV11-3
CASSLGRRSDPYEQYF
TGTGCCAGCAGCTTAGGTCGGAGGTCAGACCCCTACGAGCAGTACTTC
>.|.|TRBJ1-2|TRBV10-2
CASRDGQSYGYTF
TGCGCCAGCAGAGATGGACAGTCCTATGGCTACACCTTC
>.|.|TRBJ1-3|TRBV28
CASVRRGSGGNTIYF
TGTGCCAGCGTTAGGAGGGGCAGCGGTGGAAACACCATATATTTT
>TRBD2|.|TRBJ2-7|TRBV5-1
CASSSRTSGGISYEQYF
TGCGCCAGCAGCTCCCGGACTAGCGGAGGAATCTCCTACGAGCAGTACTTC
>TRBD2|.|TRBJ2-2|TRBV9
CASSVSSGTNTGELFF
TGTGCCAGCAGCGTATCTAGCGGGACGAACACCGGGGAGCTGTTTTTT
>TRBD2|once|TRBJ2-7|TRBV6-5
CASSPTGGYEQYF
TGTGCCAGCAGTCCAACCGGGGGGTACGAGCAGTACTTC
>.|.|TRBJ1-2|TRBV21-1
CASSNVLRSAPRGYTF
TGTGCCAGCAGCAATGTTTTAAGATCGGCCCCCAGGGGCTACACCTTC
>TRBD1|.|TRBJ2-5|TRBV6-5
CASSSNRGGWETQYF
TGTGCCAGCAGTTCGAACAGGGGCGGATGGGAGACCCAGTACTTC
>.|.|TRBJ1-5|TRBV5-6
CASSLNLNQPQHF
TGTGCCAGCAGCTTGAACCTAAATCAGCCCCAGCATTTT
>TRBD1|few|TRBJ2-3|TRBV5-5
CASSFYRTGGSTDTQYF
TGTGCCAGCAGCTTTTACCGGACAGGAGGAAGCACAGATACGCAGTATTTT
>.|.|TRBJ2-1|TRBV2
CASSETVAAYNEQFF
TGTGCCAGCAGTGAAACGGTAGCGGCCTACAATGAGCAGTTCTTC
>.|.|TRBJ2-5|TRBV25-1
CASSRRQQETQYF
TGTGCCAGCAGTAGGAGACAGCAAGAGACCCAGTACTTC
>TRBD1|.|TRBJ1-4|TRBV11-2
CASSLDLAGGATNEKLFF
TGTGCCAGCAGCTTAGATCTGGCAGGGGGCGCAACTAATGAAAAACTGTTTTTT
>TRBD1|.|TRBJ2-7|TRBV28
CASSLSGTGSYEQYF
TGTGCCAGCAGTTTATCCGGGACAGGGTCCTACGAGCAGTACTTC
>TRBD1|.|TRBJ1-1|TRBV5-6
CASSPGQGGRNTEAFF
TGTGCCAGCAGCCCGGGACAGGGGGGACGGAACACTGAAGCTTTCTTT
>.|.|TRBJ2-7|TRBV27
CASSPRTGLSYEQYF
TGTGCCAGCAGCCCTAGGACTGGACTATCCTACGAGCAGTACTTC
>.|once|TRBJ2-7|TRBV6-1
CASTANNYEQYF
TGTGCCAGCACTGCCAACAACTACGAGCAGTACTTC
>.|.|TRBJ2-5|TRBV6-5
CASSRQFIAQETQYF
TGTGCCAGCAGTCGACAGTTTATAGCTCAAGAGACCCAGTACTTC
>.|.|TRBJ2-7|TRBV5-4
CASSFTGSYEQYF
TGTGCCAGCAGCTTCACTGGCTCCTACGAGCAGTACTTC